The 7 T cell receptor beta chains in this list originate from one sample, sequenced in a study of T-cell memory formation after mild COVID-19. TCRdb re-called the 5' RACE reads through MiXCR, storing one row per CDR3 protein. The data contain about 140,000 distinct CDR3 sequences, 11% to 15% of them singletons. The sample was PBMCs or a T cell subset sorted from them (not recorded which). The receptors shown here come from an adult woman who had mild COVID-19 (a few samples of this study predate the infection). Cell type and time point are not known.

The CDR3 region has the DNA TGCAGTGCTTCGAACGCCGTCTCCACCTACAATGAGCAGTTCTTC. As protein: CSASNAVSTYNEQFF. The chain has TRBV20-1 and TRBJ2-1, with D hard to call. V was clipped by 5 bases and J by 2 bases, with 16 bases between them. This CDR3 region has 15 residues. CDR1 is DFQATT, CDR2 SNEGSKA, per germline (reference sequence).

The rearrangement uses TRBV10-3 and TRBJ2-3, with 8 positions matching TRBD2. The J segment lost 2 bases and the V segment lost 10 bases, leaving 14 bases of the junction unmatched. Germline values: CDR1 ENHRY, CDR2 SYGVKD. The CDR3 has 16 amino acids. The CDR3 DNA is TGTGCCACCCAACGGAGCGGGAGAGGGTCCACAGATACGCAGTATTTT. It is translated as CATQRSGRGSTDTQYF.

This clonotype has a handful of counts. The chain combines TRBV29-1 with TRBJ1-2; 7 positions agree with TRBD1. After removal of 1 base from V and 4 bases from J, the junction contained 3 bases not matched to a gene. The CDR3 consists of 13 residues. Germline V gene data show CDR1 as SQVTM and CDR2 as ANQGSEA. The CDR3 sequence: CSVEARQGYGYTF. The DNA of the CDR3 is TGCAGCGTTGAAGCCCGACAGGGCTATGGCTACACCTTC.

This clonotype has only a few counts. The chain uses TRBV19 and TRBJ2-3; D remains unclear. The CDR3 runs to 18 residues. Germline V gene sequence: CDR1 LNHDA, CDR2 SQIVND (reference sequence). Trimming shortened V by 7 bases and J by 1 base, and 24 bases separated the two germline ends. The CDR3 coding sequence is TGTGCCAGTACTCCCCTCCCCGGAAGGGTTTATGGCACAGATACGCAGTATTTT. Translation gives CASTPLPGRVYGTDTQYF. Looking up the rest from reference TRBV19 and TRBJ2-3 gives the full variable domain: DGGITQSPKYLFRKEGQNVTLSCEQNLNHDAMYWYRQDPGQGLRLIYYSQIVNDFQKGDIAEGYSVSREKKESFPLTVTSAQKNPTAFYLCASTPLPGRVYGTDTQYFGPGTRLTVL.

This clonotype has only a few counts. Written as DNA, the CDR3 is TGTGCCAGCAGCTTCCCGGGGACTAGCGGATACAATGAGCAGTTCTTC. The encoded protein is CASSFPGTSGYNEQFF. This chain uses TRBV5-5 with TRBJ2-1; TRBD2 aligns across 11 bases. From germline, CDR1 is SGHKS and CDR2 YYEKEE (reference sequence). The CDR3 extends over 16 amino acids. The V gene end was trimmed by 2 bases and the J gene end by 4 bases; junction bases not matched to a gene: 5.

This clonotype was found many times. The V call is TRBV27, the J call TRBJ2-3; weak D call: TRBD2 (5 bases). The CDR3 is 17 residues long. Between the trimmed V and J ends, which lost 6 bases and 2 bases, there was a span of 21 bases. Germline V lookup: CDR1 MNHEY, CDR2 SMNVEV (reference sequence). The CDR3 reads CASSHTGGSLITDTQYF. The CDR3, as DNA: TGTGCCAGCAGCCACACCGGAGGATCGCTTATCACAGATACGCAGTATTTT.

This rearrangement joins TRBV6-5 to TRBJ2-1; 10 bases match TRBD2. Germline-derived CDR1 and CDR2 are MNHEY and SVGAGI. The J segment lost 7 bases and the V segment lost 0 bases, leaving 9 bases of the junction unmatched. The CDR3 is 17 residues long. This CDR3 is CASSYSMVYSGRNEQFF. Here the CDR3 DNA reads TGTGCCAGCAGTTACTCGATGGTGTATAGCGGGAGGAATGAGCAGTTCTTC.